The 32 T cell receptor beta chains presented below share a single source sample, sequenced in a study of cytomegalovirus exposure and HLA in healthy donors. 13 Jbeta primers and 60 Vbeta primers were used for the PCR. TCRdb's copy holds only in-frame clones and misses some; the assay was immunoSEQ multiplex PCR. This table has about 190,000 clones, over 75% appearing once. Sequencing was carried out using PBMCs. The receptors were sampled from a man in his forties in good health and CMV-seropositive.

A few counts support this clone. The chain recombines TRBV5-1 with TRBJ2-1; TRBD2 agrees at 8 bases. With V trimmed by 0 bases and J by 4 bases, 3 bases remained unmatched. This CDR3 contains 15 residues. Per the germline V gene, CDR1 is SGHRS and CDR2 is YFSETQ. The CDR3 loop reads CASSLAGGGYNEQFF. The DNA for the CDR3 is TGCGCCAGCAGCTTGGCGGGCGGGGGGTACAATGAGCAGTTCTTC.

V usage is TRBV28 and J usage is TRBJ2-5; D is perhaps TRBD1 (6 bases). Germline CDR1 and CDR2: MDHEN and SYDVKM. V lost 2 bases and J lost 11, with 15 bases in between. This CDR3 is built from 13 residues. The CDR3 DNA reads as TGTGCCAGCAGTTTAGCAGGGGCGAAGGAGCAGTACTTC. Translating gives CASSLAGAKEQYF.

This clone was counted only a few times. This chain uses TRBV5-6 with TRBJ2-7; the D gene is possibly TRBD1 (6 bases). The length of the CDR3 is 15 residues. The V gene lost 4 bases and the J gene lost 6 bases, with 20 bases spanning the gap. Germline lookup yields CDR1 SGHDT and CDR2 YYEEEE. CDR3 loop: CASSRPSGTSGEQYF. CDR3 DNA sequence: TGTGCCAGCAGCCGGCCTTCCGGGACATCGGGCGAGCAGTACTTC.

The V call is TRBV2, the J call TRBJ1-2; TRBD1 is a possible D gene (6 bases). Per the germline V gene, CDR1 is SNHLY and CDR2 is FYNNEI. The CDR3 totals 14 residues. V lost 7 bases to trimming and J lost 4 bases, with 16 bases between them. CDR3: CASTQGTSAYGYTF. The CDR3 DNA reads TGTGCCAGCACACAGGGAACCAGTGCCTATGGCTACACCTTC.

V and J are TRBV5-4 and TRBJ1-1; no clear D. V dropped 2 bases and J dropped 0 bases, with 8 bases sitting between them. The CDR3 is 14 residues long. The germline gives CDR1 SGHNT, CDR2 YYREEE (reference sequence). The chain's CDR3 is CASSFVSLNTEAFF. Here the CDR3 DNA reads TGTGCCAGCAGCTTCGTATCTCTGAACACTGAAGCTTTCTTT.

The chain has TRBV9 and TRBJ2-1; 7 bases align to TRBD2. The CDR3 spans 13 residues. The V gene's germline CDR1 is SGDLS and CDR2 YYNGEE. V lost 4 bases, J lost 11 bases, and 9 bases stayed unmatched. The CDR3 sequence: CASSPRSGGKQFF. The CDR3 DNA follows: TGTGCCAGCAGCCCGCGGTCCGGGGGGAAGCAGTTCTTC.

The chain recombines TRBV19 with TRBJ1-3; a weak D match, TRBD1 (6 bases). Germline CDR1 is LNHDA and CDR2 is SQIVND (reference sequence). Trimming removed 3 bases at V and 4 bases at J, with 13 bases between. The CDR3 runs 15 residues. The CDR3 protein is CASSIPGVPGNTIYF. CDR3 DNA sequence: TGTGCCAGTAGTATCCCAGGGGTTCCCGGAAACACCATATATTTT.

DNA for the CDR3: TGCAGCGTGAGGTTAGTGGGGCTCGAAGCTTTCTTT. This translates into CSVRLVGLEAFF. The genes are TRBV29-1 and TRBJ1-1, with D perhaps matching TRBD1 (5 bases). The CDR3 extends over 12 amino acids. CDR1 is SQVTM, CDR2 ANQGSEA, per germline. Trimming took 6 bases from V and 8 from J, leaving 16 bases between them.

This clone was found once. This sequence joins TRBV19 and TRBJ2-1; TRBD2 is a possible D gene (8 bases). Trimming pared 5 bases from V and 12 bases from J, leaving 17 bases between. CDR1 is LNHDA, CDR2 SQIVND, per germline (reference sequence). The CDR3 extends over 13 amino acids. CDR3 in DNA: TGTGCCAGTAGTCACGGACAGGCGGGAGGGCAGTTCTTC. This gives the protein CASSHGQAGGQFF.

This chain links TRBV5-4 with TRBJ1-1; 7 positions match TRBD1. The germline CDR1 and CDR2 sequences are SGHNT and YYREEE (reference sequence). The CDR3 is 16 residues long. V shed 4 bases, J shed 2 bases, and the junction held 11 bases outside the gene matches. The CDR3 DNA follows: TGTGCCAGCAGCCAAACACAGGGGTGGTATAACACTGAAGCTTTCTTT. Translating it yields CASSQTQGWYNTEAFF.

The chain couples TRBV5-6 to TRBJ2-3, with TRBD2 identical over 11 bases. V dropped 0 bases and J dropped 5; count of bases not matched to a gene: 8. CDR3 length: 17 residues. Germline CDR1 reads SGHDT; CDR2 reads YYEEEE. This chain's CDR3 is CASSLALAGGGGDTQYF. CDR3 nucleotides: TGTGCCAGCAGCTTGGCGCTAGCGGGGGGTGGTGGAGATACGCAGTATTTT.

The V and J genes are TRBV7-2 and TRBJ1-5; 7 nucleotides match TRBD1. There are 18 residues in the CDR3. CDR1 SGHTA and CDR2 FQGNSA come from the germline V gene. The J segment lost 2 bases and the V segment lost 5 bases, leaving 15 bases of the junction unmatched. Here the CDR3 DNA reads TGTGCCAGCAGCCATCTACCACAGGGGCGAGGTGGCAATCAGCCCCAGCATTTT. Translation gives CASSHLPQGRGGNQPQHF. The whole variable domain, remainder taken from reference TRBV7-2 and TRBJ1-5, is GAGVSQSPSNKVTEKGKDVELRCDPISGHTALYWYRQSLGQGLEFLIYFQGNSAPDKSGLPSDRFSAERTGGSVSTLTIQRTQQEDSAVYLCASSHLPQGRGGNQPQHFGDGTRLSIL.

The CDR3 loop reads CASSDRGDSYEQYF. Here the CDR3 DNA reads TGTGCCAGCAGCGACCGGGGGGACTCCTACGAGCAGTACTTC. The V and J genes are TRBV9 and TRBJ2-7, with 7 nucleotides matching TRBD2. The CDR3 length is 14 residues. With V trimmed by 3 bases and J by 0 bases, 3 bases remained unmatched. Germline V lookup: CDR1 SGDLS, CDR2 YYNGEE.

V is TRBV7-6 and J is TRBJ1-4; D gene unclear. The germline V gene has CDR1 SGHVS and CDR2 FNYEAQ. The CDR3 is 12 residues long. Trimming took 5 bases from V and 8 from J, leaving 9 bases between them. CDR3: CASSPRGEKLFF. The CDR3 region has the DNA TGTGCCAGCAGCCCGCGAGGAGAAAAACTGTTTTTT.

The CDR3 nucleotides are TGTGCCATCAACAGGGCTGGTGGCACTGAAGCTTTCTTT. Translated, it gives CAINRAGGTEAFF. This chain links TRBV10-3 with TRBJ1-1; possibly TRBD1 for D (6 bases). V dropped 7 bases and J dropped 4 bases, with 13 bases sitting between them. Per germline, CDR1 ENHRY and CDR2 SYGVKD. The CDR3 has 13 residues.

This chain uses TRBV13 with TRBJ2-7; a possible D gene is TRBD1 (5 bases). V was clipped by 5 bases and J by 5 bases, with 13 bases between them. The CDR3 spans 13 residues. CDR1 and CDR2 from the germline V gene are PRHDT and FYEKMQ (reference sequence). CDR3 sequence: CASSPPQVDEQYF. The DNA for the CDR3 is TGTGCCAGCAGCCCCCCACAGGTCGACGAGCAGTACTTC.

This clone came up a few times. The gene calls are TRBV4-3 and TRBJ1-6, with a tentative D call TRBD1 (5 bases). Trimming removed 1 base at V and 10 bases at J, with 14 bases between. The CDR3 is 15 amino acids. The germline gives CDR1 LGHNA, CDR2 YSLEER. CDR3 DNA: TGCGCCAGCAGCCAAGCTTCCGGGGACTACTCACCCCTCCACTTT. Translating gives CASSQASGDYSPLHF.

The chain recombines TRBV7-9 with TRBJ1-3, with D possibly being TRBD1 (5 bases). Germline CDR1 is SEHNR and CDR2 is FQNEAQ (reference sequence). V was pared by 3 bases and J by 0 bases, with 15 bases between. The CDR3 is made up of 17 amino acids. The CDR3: CASSLSQGPYSGNTIYF. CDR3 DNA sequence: TGTGCCAGCAGCTTGTCTCAGGGTCCCTACTCTGGAAACACCATATATTTT.

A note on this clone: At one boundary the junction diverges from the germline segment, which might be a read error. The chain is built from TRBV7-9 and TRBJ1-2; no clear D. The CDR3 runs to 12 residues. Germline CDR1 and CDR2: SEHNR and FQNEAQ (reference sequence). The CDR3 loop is CSSSLVSDGYTF. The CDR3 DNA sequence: TGTTCCAGCAGCTTAGTTTCGGATGGCTACACCTTC.

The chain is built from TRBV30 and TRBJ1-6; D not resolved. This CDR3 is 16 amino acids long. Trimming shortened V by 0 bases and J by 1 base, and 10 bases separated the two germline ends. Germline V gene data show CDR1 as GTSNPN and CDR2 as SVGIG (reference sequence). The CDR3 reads CAWSVTRGSYNSPLHF. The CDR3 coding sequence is TGTGCCTGGAGTGTAACCCGGGGATCCTATAATTCACCCCTCCACTTT. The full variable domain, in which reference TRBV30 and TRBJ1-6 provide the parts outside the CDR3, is SQTIHQWPATLVQPVGSPLSLECTVEGTSNPNLYWYRQAAGRGLQLLFYSVGIGQISSEVPQNLSASRPQDRQFILSSKKLLLSDSGFYLCAWSVTRGSYNSPLHFGNGTRLTVT.

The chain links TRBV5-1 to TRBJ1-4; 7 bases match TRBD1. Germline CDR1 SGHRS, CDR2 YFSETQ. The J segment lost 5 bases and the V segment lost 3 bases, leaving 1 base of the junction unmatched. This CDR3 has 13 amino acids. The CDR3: CASSWGQNEKLFF. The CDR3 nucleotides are TGCGCCAGCAGCTGGGGACAGAATGAAAAACTGTTTTTT.

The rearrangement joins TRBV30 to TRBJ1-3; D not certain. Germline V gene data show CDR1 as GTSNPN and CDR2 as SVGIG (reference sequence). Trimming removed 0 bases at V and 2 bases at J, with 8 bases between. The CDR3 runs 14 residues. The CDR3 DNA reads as TGTGCCTGGAGTGTTACAGTGGCTGGAAACACCATATATTTT. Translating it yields CAWSVTVAGNTIYF.

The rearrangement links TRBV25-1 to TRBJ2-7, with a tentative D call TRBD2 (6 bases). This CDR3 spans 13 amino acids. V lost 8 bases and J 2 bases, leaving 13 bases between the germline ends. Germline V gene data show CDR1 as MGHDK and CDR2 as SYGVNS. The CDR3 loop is CASVGSQTYEQYF. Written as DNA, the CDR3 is TGTGCCAGCGTCGGGAGTCAGACCTACGAGCAGTACTTC.

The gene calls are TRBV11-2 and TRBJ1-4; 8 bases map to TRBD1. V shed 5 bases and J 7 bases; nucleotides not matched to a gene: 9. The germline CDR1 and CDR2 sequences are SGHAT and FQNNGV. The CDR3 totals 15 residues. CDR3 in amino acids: CASSLTTGGAEKLFF. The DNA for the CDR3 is TGTGCCAGCAGCCTAACCACAGGGGGGGCTGAAAAACTGTTTTTT.

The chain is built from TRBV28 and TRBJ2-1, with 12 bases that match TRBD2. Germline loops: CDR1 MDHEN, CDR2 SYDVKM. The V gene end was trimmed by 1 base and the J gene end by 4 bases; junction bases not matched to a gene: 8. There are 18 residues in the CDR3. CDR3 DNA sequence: TGTGCCAGCAGTTTATTTCCTAGCGGGGGGGCCAGGTACAATGAGCAGTTCTTC. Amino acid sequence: CASSLFPSGGARYNEQFF.

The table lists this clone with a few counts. The CDR3 DNA reads TGTGCCAGCAGTATTATCTCTGGAAACACCATATATTTT. It is translated as CASSIISGNTIYF. The rearrangement links TRBV28 to TRBJ1-3; no clear D. Looked up from germline, CDR1 is MDHEN and CDR2 is SYDVKM. The CDR3 has 13 residues. V shed 5 bases and J shed 0 bases, with 5 bases lying between them.

The CDR3: CAWSAGQATYEQYF. DNA for the CDR3: TGTGCCTGGAGTGCTGGACAGGCGACCTACGAGCAGTACTTC. The chain has TRBV30 and TRBJ2-7; 7 bases map to TRBD1. This CDR3 has 14 residues. Germline CDR1 reads GTSNPN; CDR2 reads SVGIG (reference sequence). V shed 1 base and J 2 bases; nucleotides not matched to a gene: 5.

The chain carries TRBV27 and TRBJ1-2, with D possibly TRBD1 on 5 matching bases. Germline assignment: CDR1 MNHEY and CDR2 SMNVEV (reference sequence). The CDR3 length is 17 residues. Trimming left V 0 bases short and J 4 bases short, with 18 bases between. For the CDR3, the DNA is TGTGCCAGCAGTTTATCCCAAGGCTTCCAGGGACTCTATGGCTACACCTTC. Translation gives CASSLSQGFQGLYGYTF.

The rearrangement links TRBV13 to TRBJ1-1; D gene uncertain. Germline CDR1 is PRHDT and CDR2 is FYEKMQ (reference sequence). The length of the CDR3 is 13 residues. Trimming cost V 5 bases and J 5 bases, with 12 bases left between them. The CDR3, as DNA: TGTGCCAGCAGCCCACGGGGAAGGACTGAAGCTTTCTTT. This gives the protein CASSPRGRTEAFF.

CDR3 amino acids: CASSPQFGGYEQYF. In DNA, the CDR3 is TGTGCCAGCAGCCCTCAATTCGGGGGCTACGAGCAGTACTTC. This chain uses TRBV27 with TRBJ2-7, with D perhaps TRBD2 (6 bases). Per germline, CDR1 MNHEY and CDR2 SMNVEV (reference sequence). The CDR3 is 14 residues long. Trimming removed 6 bases from V and 3 bases from J, with 15 bases in between.

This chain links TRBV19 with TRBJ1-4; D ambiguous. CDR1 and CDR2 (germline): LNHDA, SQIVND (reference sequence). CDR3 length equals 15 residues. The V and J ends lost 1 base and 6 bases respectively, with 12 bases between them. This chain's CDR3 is CASSIVAKGDEKLFF. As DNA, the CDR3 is TGTGCCAGTAGTATAGTGGCCAAAGGAGATGAAAAACTGTTTTTT.

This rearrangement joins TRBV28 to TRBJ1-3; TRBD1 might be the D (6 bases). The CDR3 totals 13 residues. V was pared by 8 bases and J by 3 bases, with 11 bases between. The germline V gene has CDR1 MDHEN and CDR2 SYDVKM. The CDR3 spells CASGTPFGNTIYF. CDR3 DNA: TGTGCCAGCGGGACACCTTTTGGAAACACCATATATTTT.